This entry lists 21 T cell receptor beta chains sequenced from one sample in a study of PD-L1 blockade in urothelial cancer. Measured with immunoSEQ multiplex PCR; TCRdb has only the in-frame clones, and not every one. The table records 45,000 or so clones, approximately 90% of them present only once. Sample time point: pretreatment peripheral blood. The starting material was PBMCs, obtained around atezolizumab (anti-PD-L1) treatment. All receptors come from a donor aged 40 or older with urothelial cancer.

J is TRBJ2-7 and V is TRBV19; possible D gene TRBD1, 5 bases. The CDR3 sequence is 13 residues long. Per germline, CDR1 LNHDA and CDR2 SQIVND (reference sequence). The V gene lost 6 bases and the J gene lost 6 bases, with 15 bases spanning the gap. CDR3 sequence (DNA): TGTGCCAGTAGGGGCAGGCGGCAGGGCGAGCAGTACTTC. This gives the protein CASRGRRQGEQYF.

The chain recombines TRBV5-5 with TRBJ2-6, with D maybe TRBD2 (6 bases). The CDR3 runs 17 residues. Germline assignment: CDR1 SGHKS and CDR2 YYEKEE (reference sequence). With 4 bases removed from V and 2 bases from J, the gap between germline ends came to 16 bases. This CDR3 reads CASSPVEGDPGANVLTF. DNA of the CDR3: TGTGCCAGCAGCCCGGTGGAGGGCGATCCTGGGGCCAACGTCCTGACTTTC.

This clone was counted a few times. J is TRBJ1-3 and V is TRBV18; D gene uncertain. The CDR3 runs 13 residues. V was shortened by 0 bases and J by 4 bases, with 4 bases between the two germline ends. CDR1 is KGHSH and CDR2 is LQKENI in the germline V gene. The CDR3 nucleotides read TGTGCCAGCTCACCACCGCGGGGAAACACCATATATTTT. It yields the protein CASSPPRGNTIYF.

CDR3 DNA sequence: TGTGCCAGTAGTATAGGGCAGGGGGTCTATCAGCCCCAGCATTTT. It translates to CASSIGQGVYQPQHF. The chain carries TRBV19 and TRBJ1-5, with TRBD1 matching over 7 bases. The CDR3 runs 15 residues. The junction had 5 bases not matched to a gene; V was cut back by 1 base and J by 5 bases. Per the germline V gene, CDR1 is LNHDA and CDR2 is SQIVND (reference sequence). Full variable domain (remainder filled in from reference TRBV19 and TRBJ1-5): DGGITQSPKYLFRKEGQNVTLSCEQNLNHDAMYWYRQDPGQGLRLIYYSQIVNDFQKGDIAEGYSVSREKKESFPLTVTSAQKNPTAFYLCASSIGQGVYQPQHFGDGTRLSIL.

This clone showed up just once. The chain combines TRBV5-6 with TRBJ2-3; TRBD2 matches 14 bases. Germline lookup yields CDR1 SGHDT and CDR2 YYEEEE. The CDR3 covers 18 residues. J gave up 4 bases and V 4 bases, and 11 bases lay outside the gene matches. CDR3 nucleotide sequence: TGTGCCAGCAGCCTACCGGGACTAGCGGGAGTGGGGTCAGATACGCAGTATTTT. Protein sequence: CASSLPGLAGVGSDTQYF.

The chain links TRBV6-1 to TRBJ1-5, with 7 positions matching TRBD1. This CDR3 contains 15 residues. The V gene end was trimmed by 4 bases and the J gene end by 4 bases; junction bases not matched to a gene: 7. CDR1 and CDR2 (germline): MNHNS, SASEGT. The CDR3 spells CASSVVGGGNQPQHF. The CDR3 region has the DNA TGTGCCAGCAGTGTCGTAGGGGGCGGGAATCAGCCCCAGCATTTT.

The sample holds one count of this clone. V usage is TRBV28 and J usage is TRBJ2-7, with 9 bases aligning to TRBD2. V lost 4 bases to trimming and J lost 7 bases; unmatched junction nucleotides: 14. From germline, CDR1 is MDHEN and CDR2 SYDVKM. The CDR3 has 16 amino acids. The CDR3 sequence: CASSSSGTARLGEQYF. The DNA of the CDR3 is TGTGCCAGCAGTTCTAGCGGGACGGCACGACTGGGGGAGCAGTACTTC. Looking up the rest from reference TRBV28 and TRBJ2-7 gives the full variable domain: DVKVTQSSRYLVKRTGEKVFLECVQDMDHENMFWYRQDPGLGLRLIYFSYDVKMKEKGDIPEGYSVSREKKERFSLILESASTNQTSMYLCASSSSGTARLGEQYFGPGTRLTVT.

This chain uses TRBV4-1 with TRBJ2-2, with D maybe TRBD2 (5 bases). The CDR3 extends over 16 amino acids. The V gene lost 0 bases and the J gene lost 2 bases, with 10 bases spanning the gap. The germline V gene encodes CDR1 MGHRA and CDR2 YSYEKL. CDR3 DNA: TGCGCCAGCAGCCAAGAGGAGCGGAGTAACACCGGGGAGCTGTTTTTT. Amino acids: CASSQEERSNTGELFF.

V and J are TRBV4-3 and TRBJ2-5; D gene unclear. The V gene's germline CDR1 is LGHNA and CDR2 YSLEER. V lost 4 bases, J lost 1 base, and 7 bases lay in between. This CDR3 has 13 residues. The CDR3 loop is CASSPGPQETQYF. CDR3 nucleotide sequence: TGCGCCAGCAGCCCCGGTCCCCAAGAGACCCAGTACTTC.

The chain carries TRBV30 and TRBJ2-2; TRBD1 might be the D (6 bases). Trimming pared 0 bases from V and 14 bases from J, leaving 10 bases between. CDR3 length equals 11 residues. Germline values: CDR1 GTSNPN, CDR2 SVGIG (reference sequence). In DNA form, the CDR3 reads TGTGCCTGGAGTGTACAGGGCCCACTGTTTTTT. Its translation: CAWSVQGPLFF. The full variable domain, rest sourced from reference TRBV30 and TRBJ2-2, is SQTIHQWPATLVQPVGSPLSLECTVEGTSNPNLYWYRQAAGRGLQLLFYSVGIGQISSEVPQNLSASRPQDRQFILSSKKLLLSDSGFYLCAWSVQGPLFFGEGSRLTVL.

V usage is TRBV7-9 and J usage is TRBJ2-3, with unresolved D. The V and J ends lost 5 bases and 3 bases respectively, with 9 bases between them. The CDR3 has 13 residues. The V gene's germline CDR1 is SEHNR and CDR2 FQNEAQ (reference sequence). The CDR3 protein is CASSEAPTDTQYF. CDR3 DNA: TGTGCCAGCAGCGAGGCTCCTACAGATACGCAGTATTTT.

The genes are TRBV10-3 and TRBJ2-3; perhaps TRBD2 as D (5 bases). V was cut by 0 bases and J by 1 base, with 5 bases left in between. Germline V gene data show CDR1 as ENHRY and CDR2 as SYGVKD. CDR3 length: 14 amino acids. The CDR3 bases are TGTGCCATCAGTGAGTCTAGCGGCACAGATACGCAGTATTTT. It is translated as CAISESSGTDTQYF.

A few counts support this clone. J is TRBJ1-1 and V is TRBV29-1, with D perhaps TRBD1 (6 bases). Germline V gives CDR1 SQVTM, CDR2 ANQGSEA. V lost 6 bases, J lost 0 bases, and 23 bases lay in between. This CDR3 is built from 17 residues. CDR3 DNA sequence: TGCAGCGTGGGGGGGCCAGGGTCTGGCGGGATGAACACTGAAGCTTTCTTT. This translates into CSVGGPGSGGMNTEAFF. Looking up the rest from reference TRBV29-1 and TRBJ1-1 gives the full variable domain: SAVISQKPSRDICQRGTSLTIQCQVDSQVTMMFWYRQQPGQSLTLIATANQGSEATYESGFVIDKFPISRPNLTFSTLTVSNMSPEDSSIYLCSVGGPGSGGMNTEAFFGQGTRLTVV.

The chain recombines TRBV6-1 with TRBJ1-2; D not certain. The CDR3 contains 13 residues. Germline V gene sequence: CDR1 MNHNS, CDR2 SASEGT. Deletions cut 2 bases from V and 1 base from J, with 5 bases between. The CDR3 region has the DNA TGTGCCAGCAGTGAATCCCTTAACTATGGCTACACCTTC. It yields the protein CASSESLNYGYTF.

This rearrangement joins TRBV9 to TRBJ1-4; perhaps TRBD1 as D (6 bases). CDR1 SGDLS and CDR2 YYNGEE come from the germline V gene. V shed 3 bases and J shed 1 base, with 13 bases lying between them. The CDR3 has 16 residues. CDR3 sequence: CASSEGEGGTNEKLFF. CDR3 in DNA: TGTGCCAGCAGCGAGGGGGAGGGGGGAACTAATGAAAAACTGTTTTTT.

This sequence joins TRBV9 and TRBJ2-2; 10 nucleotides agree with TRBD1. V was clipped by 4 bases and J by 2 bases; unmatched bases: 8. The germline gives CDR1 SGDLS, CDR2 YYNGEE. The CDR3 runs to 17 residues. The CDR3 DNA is TGTGCCAGCAGCCCGAGAAGGACAGGGGGTAACACCGGGGAGCTGTTTTTT. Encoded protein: CASSPRRTGGNTGELFF. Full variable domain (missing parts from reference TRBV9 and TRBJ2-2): DSGVTQTPKHLITATGQRVTLRCSPRSGDLSVYWYQQSLDQGLQFLIQYYNGEERAKGNILERFSAQQFPDLHSELNLSSLELGDSALYFCASSPRRTGGNTGELFFGEGSRLTVL.

In DNA, the CDR3 is TGTGCCAGCAACTGGGAGGGCCCTAGGTTCTTC. It specifies CASNWEGPRFF. The V gene is TRBV2, the J gene TRBJ2-1; 7 bases match TRBD2. CDR3 length equals 11 residues. The germline V gene encodes CDR1 SNHLY and CDR2 FYNNEI. J lost 15 bases, V lost 7 bases, and 9 bases had no gene match.

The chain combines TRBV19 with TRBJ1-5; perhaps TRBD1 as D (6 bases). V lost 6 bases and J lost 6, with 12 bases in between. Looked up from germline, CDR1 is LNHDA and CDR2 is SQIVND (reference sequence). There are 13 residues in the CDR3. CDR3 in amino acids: CASSRQASQPQHF. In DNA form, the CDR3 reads TGTGCCAGTAGCAGACAGGCATCTCAGCCCCAGCATTTT.

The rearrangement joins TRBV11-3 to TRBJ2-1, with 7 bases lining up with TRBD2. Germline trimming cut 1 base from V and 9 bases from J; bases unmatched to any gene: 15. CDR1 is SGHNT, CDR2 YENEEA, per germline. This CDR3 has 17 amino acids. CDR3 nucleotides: TGTGCCAGCAGCTTAGGTTTAGCGGGCCACCCTGGGGGTGAGCAGTTCTTC. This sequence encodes CASSLGLAGHPGGEQFF.

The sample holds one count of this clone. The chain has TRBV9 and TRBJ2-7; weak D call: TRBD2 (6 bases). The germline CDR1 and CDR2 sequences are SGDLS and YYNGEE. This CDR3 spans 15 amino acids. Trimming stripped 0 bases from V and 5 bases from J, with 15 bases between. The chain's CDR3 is CASSVGGASIHEQYF. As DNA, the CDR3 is TGTGCCAGCAGCGTAGGCGGGGCCTCCATCCACGAGCAGTACTTC.

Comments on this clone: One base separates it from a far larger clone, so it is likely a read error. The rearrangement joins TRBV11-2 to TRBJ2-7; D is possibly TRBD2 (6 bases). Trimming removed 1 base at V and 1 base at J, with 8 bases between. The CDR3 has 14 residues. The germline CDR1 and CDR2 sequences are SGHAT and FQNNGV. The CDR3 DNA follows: TGTGCCAGCAGCTTAGGGGCGGGGTCCTACGAGCAGTACTTC. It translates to CASSLGAGSYEQYF.